This record looks at one TCR beta chain sequence and its context. Authors' processing steps: Amplification from reference gene primers served as the basis for estimated nucleated cell counts. Clones were sequenced by immunoSEQ multiplex PCR, and TCRdb holds only the in-frame ones, with some missing. V and J calls and clone size are those listed in that table; D and trimming were worked out from the DNA. The repertoire includes approximately 240,000 clones, about 88% of them detected once, and roughly 2% sits in the top ten. This entry comes from a study of blood T cell repertoires in COVID-19. As for the study in general: COVID-19 samples from acute and convalescent phases originated in the United States, Italy and Spain. PBMCs, B-cell-depleted T cells, or T cells provided the cDNA or gDNA that made up the material.

The CDR3 contains 14 residues. The V and J ends lost 7 bases and 1 base respectively, with 13 bases between them. CDR1 is SGHTA and CDR2 is FQGTGA in the germline V gene. The sample comprised peripheral blood. This sequence originates from a middle-aged woman who had recovered from COVID-19. The chain combines TRBV7-3 with TRBJ1-1; TRBD1 might be the D (5 bases). The CDR3 region has the DNA TGTGCCAGCAAACTGGACAACGCGAACACTGAAGCTTTCTTT. It specifies CASKLDNANTEAFF.